The clone carrying this T cell receptor (beta chain) was detected a few times. This sample is part of a study of immune cell composition in non-small cell lung cancer. Study information: Most cases were lung adenocarcinoma or squamous cell carcinoma.

TCRdb keeps only in-frame clones here, not all; method: immunoSEQ multiplex PCR. This repertoire shows roughly 2,500 clones, approximately 78% found once; its top ten account for approximately 10%. The CDR3 consists of 17 residues. Germline V CDR1 and CDR2: MNHNS, SASEGT. V shed 2 bases and J shed 3 bases, with 17 bases lying between them. The sample was lung tumor tissue. The genes are TRBV6-1 and TRBJ2-1; maybe TRBD1 (5 bases). This receptor was taken from a human donor with non-small cell lung cancer. The CDR3 spells CASSELRGTALYNEQFF. The CDR3 DNA is TGTGCCAGCAGTGAACTTAGGGGAACAGCACTCTACAATGAGCAGTTCTTC.